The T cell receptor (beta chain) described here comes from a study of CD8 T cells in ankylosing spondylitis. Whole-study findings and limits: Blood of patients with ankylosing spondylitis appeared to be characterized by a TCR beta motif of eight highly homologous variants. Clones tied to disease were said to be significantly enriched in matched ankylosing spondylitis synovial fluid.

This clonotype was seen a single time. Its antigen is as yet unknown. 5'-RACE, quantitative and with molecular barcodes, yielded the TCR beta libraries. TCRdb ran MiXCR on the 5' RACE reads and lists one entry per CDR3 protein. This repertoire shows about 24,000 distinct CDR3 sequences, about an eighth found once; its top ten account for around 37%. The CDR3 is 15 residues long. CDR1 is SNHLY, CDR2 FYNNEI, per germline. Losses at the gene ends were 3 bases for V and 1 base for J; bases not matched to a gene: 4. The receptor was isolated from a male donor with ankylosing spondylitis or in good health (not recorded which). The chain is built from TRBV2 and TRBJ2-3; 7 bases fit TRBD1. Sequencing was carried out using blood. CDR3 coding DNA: TGTGCCAGCAGTGACAGGGGGATCGGCACAGATACGCAGTATTTT. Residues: CASSDRGIGTDTQYF.